This T cell receptor (beta chain) was profiled in a study of blood T cells in healthy people across ages. Donors gave roughly 9.1 milliliters of peripheral blood apiece. General study results and limits: Naive CD4+ cell counts and diversity both ran higher in long-lived than in aged donors.

Only a few counts were recorded for this clonotype. The target antigen is unknown. Primed by a sample-barcoded 5' primer and a J-beta primer mix, a second PCR proceeded for 7 to 11 cycles. TCRdb fed the 5' RACE reads into MiXCR, producing one record per CDR3 protein. The top ten clones hold around 12% of a sample with 950,000 to 1,200,000 distinct CDR3 sequences, roughly two fifths of them seen once. The ends were cut back, 4 bases at V and 7 bases at J, with 14 bases in the middle. Germline CDR1 and CDR2: DFQATT and SNEGSKA (reference sequence). CDR3 length: 12 residues. The sequenced sample was blood. This sequence was found in a man between 18 and 35 years old in good health. The chain joins TRBV20-1 to TRBJ2-7, with D possibly being TRBD1 (6 bases). The CDR3 bases are TGCAGTGCTAAGCAGGGGCTGGGTGAGCAGTACTTC. Residues: CSAKQGLGEQYF.